This T cell receptor (beta chain) emerged from a study of molecular identifiers for immune sequencing clone quantification (dated by TCRdb to 2017 to 2018). Looking at the study overall: For a replicate experiment, the RNA from either approximately 20,000 or 100,000 naive CD8 T cells was divided into five aliquots, and four of those aliquots went on to sequencing. This methods study benchmarked molecular-identifier clustering-based TCR repertoire sequencing (MIDCIRS) and TCR RNA copy counting, using CD8 T cells to do so.

Overall study results and their limits: Naive libraries contained spiked-in Jurkat TCR RNA (approximately ten copies' worth), which is not part of the donor repertoire. Identical TCR molecules sharing a barcode could cause highly expanded clone sizes to be underestimated. Clones above 20 RNA copies held over 97% of molecules in CMV-specific effector cells but under 1% in naive cells. Modeling indicated about 3 TCR RNA copies recovered per cell, compared with approximately 10 by digital PCR, which implies a capture efficiency of 25% to 35%. Spiked-in Jurkat TCR RNA equal to a single cell's worth was reported to be detectable even within 1,200,000 naive CD8 T cells. Without barcode sub-clustering, chimeric consensus sequences inflated TCR diversity; chimeras reached as high as 47%.

Libraries of naive CD8 T cells were generated from around 20,000 to 990,000 sorted cells, with 10%, 30% or 50% of the purified RNA used. Naive CD8 T cells were FACS-sorted as CD8+CD4-CCR7+CD45RA+ on a BD FACSAria II into RLT Plus buffer. To test detection sensitivity, Jurkat RNA equal to ten TCR copies was added to samples of about 19,000-1,100,000 naive CD8 T cells. CD8 T cells were enriched using RosetteSep CD8+ T Cell Enrichment Cocktail and Ficoll-Paque, and the enriched cells then underwent ACK red cell lysis. The CDR3 runs 13 amino acids, cysteine and phenylalanine included. CDR3 DNA is the only sequence kept; it has 39 bases, read in frame from the first base. The germline V gene provides CDR1 SGHDT and CDR2 YYEEEE. The junction shows trimming of 1 base on V and 4 bases on J, plus 8 bases between the germline ends. Library prep was done by PCR. TCRdb lists the instrument as NextSeq 500. Bulk TCR libraries were made following a previously described method, with the TCR primers given in Table S5. The Qiagen AllPrep DNA/RNA kit was used to purify total RNA. Before analysis, reads from multiple sequencing runs of one library were combined. As for the original processing: Reads were retained only if their TCR constant sequence matched exactly, and those retained reads were trimmed to 150 nt and grouped according to their 12-nt molecular barcodes. Within each barcode group, reads were sub-clustered at a 15% Levenshtein threshold, and quality-weighted consensus sequences were built per RNA molecule. Non-functional sequences were excluded, and lower-count sequences lying one edit away from another sequence were also excluded. Based on a fit of two negative binomial distributions, barcode sub-clusters having less than 20% of the maximum read count were discarded. Using fastp at Q25 and MiXCR, TCRdb reprocessed the public reads and kept productive beta chains. CDR3 protein sequences are deduplicated, and each keeps its most common genes and DNA. TCRdb's processing, not the authors', yielded these V and J calls. This sample is represented by 97,000 or so distinct CDR3 sequences; about 24% of them were singletons. The top ten constitute roughly 1% of the sample.

To note about this clonotype: Its antigen target is currently unknown. No base qualities exist here, and no much larger clone lies one base off it.

The TCR comes from a human donor in good health. Some libraries in this study had Jurkat cell RNA spiked in. The rearrangement combines TRBV5-6 with TRBJ1-1; the D gene cannot be named for sure. The sample was naive CD8+ T cells from blood, with Jurkat cell RNA spiked in. The cell subset or site label on this specimen signifies: FACS-sorted CD8+CD4-CCR7+CD45RA+ naive T cells. The CDR3 is CASSLRTFTEAFF. The nucleotides are TGTGCCAGCAGCTTGCGTACGTTCACTGAAGCTTTCTTT.